These T cell receptor beta chains were read from a single sample in a study of T cell responses to AZD1222 COVID-19 vaccine. Produced via immunoSEQ multiplex PCR; TCRdb's table is partial and in-frame only. The sample lists 95,000 to 100,000 clones, roughly 88% occurring once. Specimen: peripheral blood, collected on day 0 of AZD1222 vaccination. The receptors were gathered from an adult in good health. CDR3s include the opening cysteine and the closing phenylalanine or tryptophan. Each record gives: J gene, D gene, V gene, clone size, CDR3 DNA, CDR3 protein. A D gene is named only where the DNA matches it firmly. For some rows the clone size is stated as once, few or many, or as a class when expanded; others skip it.

J: TRBJ2-1; D: NA; V: TRBV2; size: once; DNA: TGTGCCAGCAGTGTCGAGGGGAGCTCCTACAATGAGCAGTTCTTC; CDR3: CASSVEGSSYNEQFF
J: TRBJ1-6; D: NA; V: TRBV7-9; size: NA; DNA: TGTGCCAGCAGCTTAGGATCCGGGACCGGGAGGAATTCACCCCTCCACTTT; CDR3: CASSLGSGTGRNSPLHF
J: TRBJ2-2; D: TRBD2; V: TRBV3-1/TRBV3-2; size: NA; DNA: TGTGCCAGCAGCCAAGACGCCCTACTAGCGGGAGGAGTCGGGGAGCTGTTTTTT; CDR3: CASSQDALLAGGVGELFF
J: TRBJ2-5; D: NA; V: TRBV18; size: NA; DNA: TGTGCCAGCTCACCACCTCGGGGCGGGGAGACCCAGTACTTC; CDR3: CASSPPRGGETQYF
J: TRBJ2-1; D: TRBD2; V: TRBV11-3; size: NA; DNA: TGTGCCAGCAGCTCAAGACTAGCGGGAGCGCAGGAGCAGTTCTTC; CDR3: CASSSRLAGAQEQFF
J: TRBJ1-5; D: NA; V: TRBV28; size: NA; DNA: TGTGCCAGCAGTACTCTCGGACAGCCCCAGCATTTT; CDR3: CASSTLGQPQHF
J: TRBJ1-4; D: NA; V: TRBV6-5; size: few; DNA: TGTGCCAGCCGATGGGGGGTTAATGAAAAACTGTTTTTT; CDR3: CASRWGVNEKLFF
J: TRBJ1-2; D: NA; V: TRBV7-2; size: NA; DNA: TGTGCCAGCAGTCCAGGAGATTCTGAATATGGCTACACCTTC; CDR3: CASSPGDSEYGYTF
J: TRBJ1-5; D: NA; V: TRBV23-1; size: NA; DNA: TGCGCCAGCAGTCAAAAGGGGACGGCGGTGCGTCAGCCCCAGCATTTT; CDR3: CASSQKGTAVRQPQHF
J: TRBJ1-1; D: NA; V: TRBV27; size: once; DNA: TGTGCCAGCACCCCCGGCGGAACCACCACGGAGACTGAAGCTTTCTTT; CDR3: CASTPGGTTTETEAFF
J: TRBJ2-2; D: NA; V: TRBV10-3; size: NA; DNA: TGTGCCATCAGTGAGTACACCGGGGAGCTGTTTTTT; CDR3: CAISEYTGELFF
J: TRBJ1-4; D: NA; V: TRBV27; size: once; DNA: TGTGCCAGCAGTTTGTACGGACTTTCAGAAAAACTGTTTTTT; CDR3: CASSLYGLSEKLFF
J: TRBJ1-1; D: TRBD1; V: TRBV6-2/TRBV6-3; size: NA; DNA: TGTGCCAGCAGTAATCAGGGGGCAGGAGCTTTCTTT; CDR3: CASSNQGAGAFF
J: TRBJ2-7; D: TRBD2; V: TRBV11-1; size: once; DNA: TGTGCCAGCAGCCTAGCGGGACCCTACGAGCAGTACTTC; CDR3: CASSLAGPYEQYF
J: TRBJ2-2; D: NA; V: TRBV7-3; size: NA; DNA: TGTGCCAGCAGCTTAATGGCACCTTTTGGGGTCCCCGGGGAGCTGTTTTTT; CDR3: CASSLMAPFGVPGELFF
J: TRBJ2-1; D: NA; V: TRBV19; size: NA; DNA: TGTGCCAGTACCCCGGACTTTATCAACTACAATGAGCAGTTCTTC; CDR3: CASTPDFINYNEQFF
J: TRBJ2-5; D: TRBD1; V: TRBV28; size: NA; DNA: TGTGCCAGCAGTTTCGGCGACAGGGGCATGGAGACCCAGTACTTC; CDR3: CASSFGDRGMETQYF
J: TRBJ1-1; D: NA; V: TRBV30; size: NA; DNA: TGTGCCTGGGGCAGCATGAACACTGAAGCTTTCTTT; CDR3: CAWGSMNTEAFF
J: TRBJ2-7; D: TRBD2; V: TRBV28; size: NA; DNA: TGTGCCAGCAGTTCAGGGCCCCTAGCGGGATATTCCTACGAGCAGTACTTC; CDR3: CASSSGPLAGYSYEQYF
J: TRBJ2-5; D: TRBD2; V: TRBV28; size: NA; DNA: TGTGCCAGCAGTTCCACGACTAGCGGGAGGGAGACCCAGTACTTC; CDR3: CASSSTTSGRETQYF
J: TRBJ2-7; D: NA; V: TRBV7-9; size: NA; DNA: TGTGCCAGCAGCCGGGGGTCCTACGAGCAGTACTTC; CDR3: CASSRGSYEQYF
J: TRBJ2-7; D: TRBD2; V: TRBV19; size: once; DNA: TGTGCCAGTAGGTCCCGGGACTACTCGAGCGAGCAGTACTTC; CDR3: CASRSRDYSSEQYF